A single sample is the source of the 23 T cell receptor beta chains below, sequenced in a study of cytomegalovirus exposure and HLA in healthy donors. With 60 Vbeta and 13 Jbeta primers, the PCR was carried out. Clones were read by immunoSEQ multiplex PCR, and TCRdb kept only the in-frame ones, dropping some. Of about 140,000 clones listed, approximately 63% were seen once; the top ten hold approximately 2.3%. The sequenced sample was PBMCs. Receptors originate from a woman between 55 and 75 years old in good health and CMV-seropositive.

This sequence joins TRBV28 and TRBJ1-1; D unresolved. The CDR3 has 13 residues. CDR1 and CDR2 (germline): MDHEN, SYDVKM. Trimming left V 7 bases short and J 0 bases short, with 9 bases between. CDR3 in amino acids: CASNGQMNTEAFF. CDR3 bases: TGTGCCAGCAATGGCCAGATGAACACTGAAGCTTTCTTT.

Only one count was recorded for this clone. The chain joins TRBV2 to TRBJ1-2; 11 bases are shared with TRBD1. Germline CDR1 reads SNHLY; CDR2 reads FYNNEI. The CDR3 is 13 amino acids. J lost 8 bases, V lost 6 bases, and 5 bases had no gene match. CDR3 sequence (DNA): TGTGCCAGCAGCGGGACAGGGGGTCCCGGCTACACCTTC. The encoded protein is CASSGTGGPGYTF.

The V and J genes are TRBV5-1 and TRBJ2-7, with TRBD1 matching over 10 bases. Germline loops: CDR1 SGHRS, CDR2 YFSETQ. The CDR3 contains 13 residues. Losses at the gene ends were 3 bases for V and 6 bases for J; bases not matched to a gene: 3. DNA for the CDR3: TGCGCCAGCAGCTCGGGACAGGGGACCGAGCAGTACTTC. It translates to CASSSGQGTEQYF.

The chain carries TRBV29-1 and TRBJ2-1, with TRBD2 identical over 10 bases. CDR1 and CDR2 (germline): SQVTM, ANQGSEA. The CDR3 spans 16 residues. The V and J ends lost 6 bases and 0 bases, in that order; junction bases with no gene match: 8. CDR3: CSVEYSGRSSYNEQFF. In DNA, the CDR3 is TGCAGCGTCGAATATAGCGGGAGGAGCTCCTACAATGAGCAGTTCTTC.

The genes are TRBV19 and TRBJ2-7; TRBD1 might be the D (6 bases). The CDR3 length is 13 residues. The germline CDR1 and CDR2 sequences are LNHDA and SQIVND (reference sequence). V was trimmed by 4 bases and J by 7 bases, leaving 14 bases between them. DNA for the CDR3: TGTGCCAGTAGTACGACAGGTGGAGGAGAGCAGTACTTC. It yields the protein CASSTTGGGEQYF.

V is TRBV28 and J is TRBJ2-2, with 8 bases matching TRBD2. The length of the CDR3 is 15 residues. CDR1 is MDHEN, CDR2 SYDVKM, per germline. Trimming at V came to 8 bases and at J to 11 bases, leaving 16 bases not matched to a gene. CDR3 nucleotides: TGTGCCAGCGCCCAGGGAAGTAGCGGGAATGAAGAGCTGTTTTTT. Its translation: CASAQGSSGNEELFF.

V gene TRBV4-1 combines with J gene TRBJ2-2; 12 nucleotides match TRBD2. CDR3 length equals 19 residues. V lost 0 bases, J lost 0 bases, and 5 bases stayed unmatched. Germline-derived CDR1 and CDR2 are MGHRA and YSYEKL. The CDR3, as DNA: TGCGCCAGCAGCCAAGATCGGAGGACTAGCGGGACGAACACCGGGGAGCTGTTTTTT. It encodes CASSQDRRTSGTNTGELFF.

Turning to this clone: The germline gene is not matched at one end of the junction; a read error may be the cause. The rearrangement uses TRBV7-9 and TRBJ2-3; D is ambiguous. The CDR3 has 12 amino acids. CDR1 is SEHNR, CDR2 FQNEAQ, per germline (reference sequence). CDR3 nucleotide sequence: TGTTCCAGCAGCTTCAACACAGATACGCAGTATTTT. This translates into CSSSFNTDTQYF.

In its sample, this clone was seen a few times. Other DNA sequences in this specimen translate into the identical CDR3. This chain uses TRBV6-5 with TRBJ2-7; TRBD1 is a possible D gene (6 bases). This CDR3 has 15 residues. From germline, CDR1 is MNHEY and CDR2 SVGAGI. Trimming took 0 bases from V and 0 from J, leaving 9 bases between them. The CDR3 region is CASSYSLDSSYEQYF. CDR3 sequence (DNA): TGTGCCAGCAGTTACTCCCTGGACAGCTCCTACGAGCAGTACTTC.

The sample holds a few counts of this clone. CDR3 nucleotides: TGTGCCAGCAACATCGGGGGATGGGGCAATCAGCCCCAGCATTTT. Translated, it gives CASNIGGWGNQPQHF. The gene calls are TRBV6-5 and TRBJ1-5; D perhaps matches TRBD1 (5 bases). V lost 7 bases and J lost 2, with 15 bases in between. The CDR3 totals 15 residues. Germline V gene data show CDR1 as MNHEY and CDR2 as SVGAGI.

This clone was observed a few times. V gene TRBV10-1 combines with J gene TRBJ1-5; no reliable D call. This CDR3 is built from 14 residues. V was trimmed by 5 bases and J by 4 bases, leaving 12 bases between them. Germline CDR1 WNHNN, CDR2 SYGVQD (reference sequence). Here the CDR3 reads CASSWAGGNQPQHF. CDR3 in DNA: TGCGCCAGCAGTTGGGCAGGAGGGAATCAGCCCCAGCATTTT.

This rearrangement joins TRBV5-1 to TRBJ1-2; D unresolved. CDR3 length: 16 amino acids. CDR1 and CDR2 from the germline V gene are SGHRS and YFSETQ. Deletions cut 0 bases from V and 8 bases from J, with 20 bases between. This CDR3 reads CASSLGERSGASGYTF. The CDR3 DNA follows: TGCGCCAGCAGCTTGGGAGAGAGGAGCGGTGCGAGCGGCTACACCTTC. Full variable domain (missing parts from reference TRBV5-1 and TRBJ1-2): KAGVTQTPRYLIKTRGQQVTLSCSPISGHRSVSWYQQTPGQGLQFLFEYFSETQRNKGNFPGRFSGRQFSNSRSEMNVSTLELGDSALYLCASSLGERSGASGYTFGSGTRLTVV.

This chain links TRBV5-1 with TRBJ1-1; D gene uncertain. V lost 6 bases and J 0 bases, leaving 9 bases between the germline ends. Germline V lookup: CDR1 SGHRS, CDR2 YFSETQ. The CDR3 covers 13 residues. The CDR3 loop is CASKSQMNTEAFF. The CDR3 DNA sequence: TGCGCCAGCAAGTCACAGATGAACACTGAAGCTTTCTTT.

The V gene is TRBV28, the J gene TRBJ1-4; D unresolved. Germline V lookup: CDR1 MDHEN, CDR2 SYDVKM. The V end was cut by 6 bases, the J end by 6 bases, with 23 bases between. The CDR3 length is 17 residues. The CDR3 region is CASRGGTLGRAYEKLFF. The CDR3 nucleotides are TGTGCCAGCAGGGGTGGTACGTTGGGGAGAGCTTATGAAAAACTGTTTTTT.

The chain employs TRBV12-5 and TRBJ2-1; TRBD2 matches 11 bases. Germline V gene sequence: CDR1 LGHNT, CDR2 FRNRAP. CDR3 length: 19 residues. The V and J ends lost 1 base and 4 bases, in that order; junction bases with no gene match: 12. In nucleotides, the CDR3 is TGTGCTAGTGGTTTGGGGCTAGGGCTAGCGGGAGGCCCTTACAATGAGCAGTTCTTC. Its protein product is CASGLGLGLAGGPYNEQFF.

This chain connects TRBV19 to TRBJ1-5; TRBD1 is a possible D gene (6 bases). Trimming left V 4 bases short and J 4 bases short, with 20 bases between. Per germline, CDR1 LNHDA and CDR2 SQIVND (reference sequence). This CDR3 region has 17 residues. The CDR3 loop reads CASSRSLKTGTNQPQHF. In nucleotides, the CDR3 is TGTGCCAGTAGTAGGTCTCTCAAGACAGGTACAAATCAGCCCCAGCATTTT.

The chain recombines TRBV28 with TRBJ1-5; 7 bases line up with TRBD1. This CDR3 is 15 amino acids long. Losses at the gene ends were 6 bases for V and 4 bases for J; bases not matched to a gene: 9. CDR1 MDHEN and CDR2 SYDVKM come from the germline V gene. In DNA form, the CDR3 reads TGTGCCAGCAGGTCCGGAGGGACAGCTAATCAGCCCCAGCATTTT. It yields the protein CASRSGGTANQPQHF.

This sequence joins TRBV4-2 and TRBJ2-7; perhaps TRBD2 as D (5 bases). The CDR3 is 14 amino acids. V was pared by 6 bases and J by 5 bases, with 17 bases between. CDR1 and CDR2 from the germline V gene are LGHNA and YNFKEQ. CDR3 bases: TGTGCCAGCAGTCCAAGAATACGGGATAACGAGCAGTACTTC. Its protein product is CASSPRIRDNEQYF.

A note on this clone: Different DNA sequences within this sample yield the same CDR3. The V gene is TRBV28, the J gene TRBJ1-1, with a possible D match to TRBD1 (5 bases). Germline V lookup: CDR1 MDHEN, CDR2 SYDVKM. This CDR3 has 14 amino acids. V was pared by 2 bases and J by 4 bases, with 11 bases between. This chain's CDR3 is CASSLGGGSTEAFF. In nucleotides, the CDR3 is TGTGCCAGCAGTTTAGGGGGGGGGTCCACTGAAGCTTTCTTT. Full variable domain (remainder filled in from reference TRBV28 and TRBJ1-1): DVKVTQSSRYLVKRTGEKVFLECVQDMDHENMFWYRQDPGLGLRLIYFSYDVKMKEKGDIPEGYSVSREKKERFSLILESASTNQTSMYLCASSLGGGSTEAFFGQGTRLTVV.

The chain is built from TRBV5-4 and TRBJ2-1, with a possible D match to TRBD2 (5 bases). Germline V gene lookup returns CDR1 SGHNT and CDR2 YYREEE (reference sequence). The V and J ends lost 0 bases and 0 bases respectively, with 10 bases between them. This CDR3 region has 16 residues. The CDR3 DNA reads as TGTGCCAGCAGCTTGGCCAGCGGAGGCTCCTACAATGAGCAGTTCTTC. It codes for CASSLASGGSYNEQFF.

This clone has just a few counts. This chain's CDR3 is CAISRGQGREETQYF. In DNA form, the CDR3 reads TGTGCCATCAGCCGCGGACAGGGACGAGAAGAGACCCAGTACTTC. The chain couples TRBV10-3 to TRBJ2-5; 8 nucleotides line up with TRBD1. Trimming removed 6 bases from V and 3 bases from J; junction bases left unmatched: 9. This CDR3 spans 15 amino acids. Germline V gene sequence: CDR1 ENHRY, CDR2 SYGVKD.

The chain carries TRBV7-3 and TRBJ1-2; D possibly corresponds to TRBD1 (6 bases). The V and J ends lost 2 bases and 4 bases respectively, with 8 bases between them. The CDR3 has 13 amino acids. Germline V gives CDR1 SGHTA, CDR2 FQGTGA. CDR3 coding DNA: TGTGCCAGCAGCTTAGTACAGGGCTATGGCTACACCTTC. Protein: CASSLVQGYGYTF.

This chain uses TRBV5-4 with TRBJ2-7, with 10 bases aligning to TRBD1. Unmatched junction bases numbered 4, after V lost 2 bases and J lost 5 bases. The CDR3 is 14 residues long. The V gene's germline CDR1 is SGHNT and CDR2 YYREEE (reference sequence). CDR3 DNA: TGTGCCAGCAGCTTCGGGACAGGGGAGGACGAGCAGTACTTC. The encoded protein is CASSFGTGEDEQYF. Complete variable domain (other parts from reference TRBV5-4 and TRBJ2-7): ETGVTQSPTHLIKTRGQQVTLRCSSQSGHNTVSWYQQALGQGPQFIFQYYREEENGRGNFPPRFSGLQFPNYSSELNVNALELDDSALYLCASSFGTGEDEQYFGPGTRLTVT.